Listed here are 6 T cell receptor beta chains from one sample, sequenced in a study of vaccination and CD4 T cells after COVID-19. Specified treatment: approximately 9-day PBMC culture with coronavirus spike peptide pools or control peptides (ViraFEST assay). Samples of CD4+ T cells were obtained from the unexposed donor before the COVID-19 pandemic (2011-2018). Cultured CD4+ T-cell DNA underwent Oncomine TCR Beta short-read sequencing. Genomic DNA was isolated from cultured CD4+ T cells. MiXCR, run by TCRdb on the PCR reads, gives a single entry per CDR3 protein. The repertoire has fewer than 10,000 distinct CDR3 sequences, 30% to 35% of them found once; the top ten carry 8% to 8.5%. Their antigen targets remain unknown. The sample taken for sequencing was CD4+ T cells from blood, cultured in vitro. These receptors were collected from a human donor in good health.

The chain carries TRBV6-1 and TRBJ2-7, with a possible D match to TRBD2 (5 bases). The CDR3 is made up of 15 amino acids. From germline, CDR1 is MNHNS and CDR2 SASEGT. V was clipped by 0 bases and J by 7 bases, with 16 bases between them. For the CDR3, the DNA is TGTGCCAGCAGTGAAGCGGTGAGATCCCCGGGGGAGCAGTACTTC. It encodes CASSEAVRSPGEQYF.

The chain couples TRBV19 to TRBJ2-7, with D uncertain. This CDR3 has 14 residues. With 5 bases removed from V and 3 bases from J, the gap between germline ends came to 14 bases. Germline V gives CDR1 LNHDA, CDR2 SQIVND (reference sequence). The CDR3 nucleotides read TGTGCCAGTAGTGAAGTTCTTCTAGGCTACGAGCAGTACTTC. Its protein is CASSEVLLGYEQYF. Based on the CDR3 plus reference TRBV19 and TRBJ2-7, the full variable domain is DGGITQSPKYLFRKEGQNVTLSCEQNLNHDAMYWYRQDPGQGLRLIYYSQIVNDFQKGDIAEGYSVSREKKESFPLTVTSAQKNPTAFYLCASSEVLLGYEQYFGPGTRLTVT.

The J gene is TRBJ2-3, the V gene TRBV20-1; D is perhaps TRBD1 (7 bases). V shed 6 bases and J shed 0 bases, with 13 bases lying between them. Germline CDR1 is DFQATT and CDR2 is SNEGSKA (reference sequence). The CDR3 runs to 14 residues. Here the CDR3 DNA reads TGCAGTGCCCGCGCAGGGGGGAGCACAGATACGCAGTATTTT. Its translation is CSARAGGSTDTQYF.

The CDR3 is CAISGRDRENEQYF. CDR3 in DNA: TGTGCCATCAGTGGGCGGGACAGGGAGAACGAGCAGTACTTC. This chain connects TRBV10-3 to TRBJ2-7; 9 positions match TRBD1. The CDR3 covers 14 residues. Per germline, CDR1 ENHRY and CDR2 SYGVKD. The V gene end was trimmed by 4 bases and the J gene end by 5 bases; junction bases not matched to a gene: 6.

DNA of the CDR3: TGTGCCAGCAGTTTGGGGACTCCGAACACTGAAGCTTTCTTT. The encoded protein is CASSLGTPNTEAFF. V and J are TRBV6-5 and TRBJ1-1; the D gene is possibly TRBD1 (5 bases). V was clipped by 4 bases and J by 1 base, with 10 bases between them. This CDR3 spans 14 amino acids. Germline CDR1 reads MNHEY; CDR2 reads SVGAGI.

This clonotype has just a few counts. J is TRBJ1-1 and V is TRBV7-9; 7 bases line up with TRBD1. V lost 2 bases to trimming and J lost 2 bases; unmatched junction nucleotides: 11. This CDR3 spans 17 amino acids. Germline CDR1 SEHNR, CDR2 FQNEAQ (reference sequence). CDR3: CASSLSRLRDSNTEAFF. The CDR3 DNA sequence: TGTGCCAGCAGCTTATCTCGCCTCCGGGACAGCAACACTGAAGCTTTCTTT.